Below are 15 T cell receptor beta chains sequenced from a single sample in a study of T cell changes during pregnancy in multiple sclerosis. Repertoires were generated with immunoSEQ multiplex PCR, while TCRdb's copy carries only in-frame clones and drops some. Of 90,000 to 120,000 clones listed, 94% are singletons. Sequencing used peripheral blood, obtained before pregnancy. Source of these receptors: a female donor with multiple sclerosis, enrolled in a pregnancy study.

The DNA of the CDR3 is TGTGCCAGTAGTCCGGACACCCATAACTATGGCTACACCTTC. Protein sequence: CASSPDTHNYGYTF. V and J are TRBV19 and TRBJ1-2; TRBD1 is a possible D gene (5 bases). Trimming left V 5 bases short and J 1 base short, with 11 bases between. Germline lookup yields CDR1 LNHDA and CDR2 SQIVND (reference sequence). This CDR3 contains 14 residues. The variable domain in full, completed from reference TRBV19 and TRBJ1-2, reads DGGITQSPKYLFRKEGQNVTLSCEQNLNHDAMYWYRQDPGQGLRLIYYSQIVNDFQKGDIAEGYSVSREKKESFPLTVTSAQKNPTAFYLCASSPDTHNYGYTFGSGTRLTVV.

J is TRBJ2-3 and V is TRBV5-1; 8 bases map to TRBD1. V trimming: 3 bases; J trimming: 0 bases; junction bases outside the gene matches: 3. Germline loops: CDR1 SGHRS, CDR2 YFSETQ. The CDR3 totals 15 residues. CDR3 sequence: CASSSQGVSTDTQYF. As DNA, the CDR3 is TGCGCCAGCAGCTCACAGGGGGTTAGCACAGATACGCAGTATTTT. The full variable domain, in which reference TRBV5-1 and TRBJ2-3 provide the parts outside the CDR3, is KAGVTQTPRYLIKTRGQQVTLSCSPISGHRSVSWYQQTPGQGLQFLFEYFSETQRNKGNFPGRFSGRQFSNSRSEMNVSTLELGDSALYLCASSSQGVSTDTQYFGPGTRLTVL.

The genes are TRBV4-3 and TRBJ2-3; the D gene is possibly TRBD1 (5 bases). CDR3 length: 16 amino acids. Deletions cut 1 base from V and 2 bases from J, with 13 bases between. The germline gives CDR1 LGHNA, CDR2 YSLEER. The CDR3 nucleotides read TGCGCCAGCAGCCAAGTAAAGGGGTCTATCACAGATACGCAGTATTTT. This translates into CASSQVKGSITDTQYF.

This chain uses TRBV21-1 with TRBJ2-1; no DNA check was done on the table's D call, TRBD2. TRBV21-1 is shown as a pseudogene. This CDR3 is 14 amino acids long. This CDR3 reads CASSKGSREEGQFF. The CDR3 DNA reads as TGTGCCAGCAGCAAAGGTTCGAGGGAAGAGGGGCAGTTCTTC.

The V and J genes are TRBV29-1 and TRBJ2-5, with a possible D match to TRBD1 (5 bases). The CDR3 runs to 12 residues. Trimming shortened V by 6 bases and J by 3 bases, and 11 bases separated the two germline ends. Germline V lookup: CDR1 SQVTM, CDR2 ANQGSEA. CDR3: CSVRQPKETQYF. CDR3 in DNA: TGCAGCGTACGACAGCCCAAAGAGACCCAGTACTTC.

The chain recombines TRBV6-4 with TRBJ2-1; D is undetermined. CDR1 and CDR2 (germline): MRHNA, SNTAGT. Between the trimmed V and J ends, which lost 3 bases and 2 bases, there was a span of 5 bases. The CDR3 runs 13 residues. Here the CDR3 DNA reads TGTGCCAGCAGTGAAAGCGCCTACAATGAGCAGTTCTTC. It specifies CASSESAYNEQFF.

The V and J genes are TRBV19 and TRBJ1-2, with 9 nucleotides matching TRBD1. The CDR3 runs 14 residues. The germline V gene has CDR1 LNHDA and CDR2 SQIVND (reference sequence). With V trimmed by 7 bases and J by 2 bases, 5 bases remained unmatched. In nucleotides, the CDR3 is TGTGCCAGTACCTGGGGACAGGGCAACTATGGCTACACCTTC. This codes for CASTWGQGNYGYTF.

The chain uses TRBV29-1 and TRBJ2-3; TRBD2 matches at 14 bases. Germline CDR1 SQVTM, CDR2 ANQGSEA. V dropped 1 base and J dropped 6; count of bases not matched to a gene: 3. The CDR3 spans 15 residues. CDR3 nucleotides: TGCAGCGTTGAAGGCAGACTAGCGGGAGGGGATACGCAGTATTTT. It is translated as CSVEGRLAGGDTQYF.

V and J are TRBV6-5 and TRBJ2-7; possibly TRBD1 for D (5 bases). V dropped 1 base and J dropped 2 bases, with 9 bases sitting between them. This CDR3 has 14 residues. CDR1 and CDR2 from the germline V gene are MNHEY and SVGAGI. The CDR3 reads CASSYFRAAYEQYF. CDR3 nucleotide sequence: TGTGCCAGCAGTTACTTCAGGGCGGCCTACGAGCAGTACTTC.

The chain couples TRBV2 to TRBJ1-2; unclear D gene. The CDR3 totals 12 residues. V lost 10 bases and J 2 bases, leaving 11 bases between the germline ends. Germline lookup yields CDR1 SNHLY and CDR2 FYNNEI. CDR3 nucleotides: TGTGCCACCGGCCAAGCGAACTATGGCTACACCTTC. Its translation is CATGQANYGYTF.

V and J are TRBV5-4 and TRBJ1-2; no reliable D call. Trimming stripped 2 bases from V and 6 bases from J, with 11 bases between. The CDR3 consists of 13 residues. Germline V gene lookup returns CDR1 SGHNT and CDR2 YYREEE (reference sequence). CDR3 bases: TGTGCCAGCAGCTTAACTTTGCTCGATGGCTACACCTTC. This sequence encodes CASSLTLLDGYTF. Full variable domain (outside the CDR3, taken from reference TRBV5-4 and TRBJ1-2): ETGVTQSPTHLIKTRGQQVTLRCSSQSGHNTVSWYQQALGQGPQFIFQYYREEENGRGNFPPRFSGLQFPNYSSELNVNALELDDSALYLCASSLTLLDGYTFGSGTRLTVV.

This clone was seen once. This chain connects TRBV7-2 to TRBJ2-3; D is possibly TRBD2 (6 bases). The length of the CDR3 is 11 residues. V gave up 5 bases and J gave up 9 bases, with 9 bases separating them. The germline CDR1 and CDR2 sequences are SGHTA and FQGNSA. CDR3 amino acids: CASSPGLTQYF. The CDR3 DNA reads TGTGCCAGCAGCCCGGGACTGACGCAGTATTTT.

V and J are TRBV7-3 and TRBJ2-3, with 7 bases aligning to TRBD1. Germline V lookup: CDR1 SGHTA, CDR2 FQGTGA. The length of the CDR3 is 15 residues. Trimming removed 5 bases from V and 0 bases from J; junction bases left unmatched: 5. The CDR3 loop is CASSEGTASTDTQYF. CDR3 bases: TGTGCCAGCAGCGAAGGGACAGCTAGCACAGATACGCAGTATTTT.

This clone was recorded only once. The gene calls are TRBV5-6 and TRBJ2-7, with D possibly being TRBD1 (6 bases). Germline loops: CDR1 SGHDT, CDR2 YYEEEE. V shed 4 bases and J shed 3 bases, with 17 bases lying between them. The CDR3 loop spans 15 amino acids. CDR3 bases: TGTGCCAGCAGCGGTGCGGGTGGGGGCCTCTACGAGCAGTACTTC. Translated, it gives CASSGAGGGLYEQYF.

The rearrangement joins TRBV6-1 to TRBJ1-5, with 7 bases lining up with TRBD1. V dropped 3 bases and J dropped 0; count of bases not matched to a gene: 2. The CDR3 length is 15 residues. The germline gives CDR1 MNHNS, CDR2 SASEGT. The CDR3 is CASSEDRYSNQPQHF. CDR3 nucleotides: TGTGCCAGCAGTGAGGACAGGTATAGCAATCAGCCCCAGCATTTT.